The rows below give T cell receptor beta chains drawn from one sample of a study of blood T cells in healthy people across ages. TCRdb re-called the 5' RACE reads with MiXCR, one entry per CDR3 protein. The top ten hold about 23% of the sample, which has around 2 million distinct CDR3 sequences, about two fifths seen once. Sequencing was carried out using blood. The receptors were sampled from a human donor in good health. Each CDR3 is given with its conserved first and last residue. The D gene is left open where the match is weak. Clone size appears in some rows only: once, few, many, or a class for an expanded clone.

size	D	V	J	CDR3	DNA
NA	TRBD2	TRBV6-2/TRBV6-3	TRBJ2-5	CASSYPLAGGPQETQYF	TGTGCCAGCAGTTACCCACTAGCGGGGGGTCCCCAAGAGACCCAGTACTTC
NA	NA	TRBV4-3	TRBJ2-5	CASSQGWLEETQYF	TGCGCCAGCAGCCAAGGGTGGCTAGAAGAGACCCAGTACTTC
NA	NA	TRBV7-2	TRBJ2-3	CASSLLRSNMQYF	TGTGCCAGCAGCTTACTTAGGTCCAACATGCAGTATTTT
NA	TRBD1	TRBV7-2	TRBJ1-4	CASSLGTGWKRFF	TGTGCCAGCAGCTTGGGGACAGGGTGGAAACGGTTTTTT
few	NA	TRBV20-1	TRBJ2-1	CSARFYRGAYNEQFF	TGCAGTGCTAGATTTTACCGAGGGGCCTACAATGAGCAGTTCTTC
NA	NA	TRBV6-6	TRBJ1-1	CVSSTSNTEAFF	TGTGTCAGCAGTACATCGAACACTGAAGCTTTCTTT
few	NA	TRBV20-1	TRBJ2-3	CSARDNTQENAQYF	TGCAGTGCTAGAGATAATACTCAAGAGAATGCGCAGTATTTT
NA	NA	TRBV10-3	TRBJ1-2	CAISAPGLDYGYTF	TGTGCCATCAGTGCACCAGGGTTAGACTATGGCTACACCTTC
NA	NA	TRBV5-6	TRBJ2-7	CASSSSPSGFYEQYF	TGTGCCAGCAGCTCCTCCCCGTCCGGGTTTTACGAGCAGTACTTC
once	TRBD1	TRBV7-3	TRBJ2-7	CASSSWHRRDRVAYEQYF	TGTGCCAGCAGCTCATGGCATCGCCGGGACAGGGTTGCCTACGAGCAGTACTTC
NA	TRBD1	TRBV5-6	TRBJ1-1	CASSSGTGRSEGEAFF	TGTGCCAGCAGCTCCGGGACAGGCCGGTCTGAGGGTGAAGCTTTCTTT
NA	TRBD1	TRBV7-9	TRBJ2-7	CASSSTTGVRVIREQYF	TGTGCCAGCAGCTCGACGACAGGGGTTCGGGTAATACGCGAGCAGTACTTC
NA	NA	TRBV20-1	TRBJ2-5	CSARALGGAGETQYF	TGCAGTGCTAGGGCTTTAGGGGGGGCCGGGGAGACCCAGTACTTC
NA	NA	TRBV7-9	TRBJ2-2	CASSPEWGRATGELFF	TGTGCCAGCAGCCCCGAGTGGGGGCGCGCCACCGGGGAGCTGTTTTTT
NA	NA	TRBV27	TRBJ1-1	CASSHPSGGRTEAFF	TGTGCCAGCAGTCACCCATCCGGGGGCAGAACTGAAGCTTTCTTT